This is a list of T cell receptor beta chains from one sample in a study of T cells in Graves' hyperthyroidism and ophthalmopathy. TCRdb recomputed calls from the multiplex PCR reads with MiXCR, one row per CDR3 protein. The sample has under 30,000 distinct CDR3 sequences, under 55% seen once. Sequencing was performed on blood. These receptors were obtained from a woman aged 35 to 49 with Graves' hyperthyroidism that later progressed to Graves' ophthalmopathy. Both conserved end residues are trimmed from each CDR3. Fields, in order: J gene, V gene, CDR3 protein.

TRBJ2-1	TRBV5-1	ASSLVLGNNEQF
TRBJ2-7	TRBV15	ATSRVEFSYEQY
TRBJ2-7	TRBV29-1	SSLAGADEQY
TRBJ1-1	TRBV20-1	SASPREGNTEAF
TRBJ2-2	TRBV10-2	ASSIQQTYTGELF
TRBJ2-3	TRBV7-2	ASSITGGTDTQY
TRBJ2-7	TRBV10-3	AISRGYEQY
TRBJ1-5	TRBV20-1	SAPLETLSNQPQH
TRBJ1-2	TRBV7-2	ASSLEAGNGYT
TRBJ1-4	TRBV6-6	ASSTSLGQELF
TRBJ2-1	TRBV7-3	ASSPSLRARSFNEQF
TRBJ2-2	TRBV7-9	ASSFSGTAITGELF
TRBJ1-4	TRBV2	ASTGGWATNEKLF
TRBJ2-7	TRBV20-1	SAVGQGYEQY
TRBJ2-5	TRBV20-1	SASRGSETQY
TRBJ2-1	TRBV10-1	ASSESPGPPYNEQF
TRBJ2-7	TRBV9	ASSVASGNYEQY
TRBJ2-7	TRBV10-3	AISEQPMREQY
TRBJ1-1	TRBV20-1	SAWGTGETEAF
TRBJ1-6	TRBV20-1	SARTLYNSPLH
TRBJ2-5	TRBV5-1	ASSLRQGGETQY
TRBJ2-1	TRBV11-2	ASSLELAASYNEQF
TRBJ1-2	TRBV2	ASSVFGMGPSFIYGYT
TRBJ2-7	TRBV9	ASSLGTLGTYEQY
TRBJ2-3	TRBV7-6	ASSSAGTADWDTQY
TRBJ2-1	TRBV2	ASSGLVGYNEQF
TRBJ2-7	TRBV5-4	TSSSTSGSYEQY
TRBJ1-2	TRBV9	ASSSGLGSNYGYT
TRBJ2-1	TRBV7-9	ASSLALGLF
TRBJ2-1	TRBV24-1	ATSEIPGQGAIAAEQF
TRBJ2-7	TRBV7-9	ASSLQGGHEQY
TRBJ2-1	TRBV25-1	ASLTGVDEQF
TRBJ1-2	TRBV5-1	ASSVDGTNYGYT
TRBJ2-2	TRBV19	ASSMWTTGELF
TRBJ2-6	TRBV7-8	ASSRTSGLHSGANVLT
TRBJ1-2	TRBV19	ASRGAGTAHGYT
TRBJ2-3	TRBV20-1	TSSGRRTDTQY
TRBJ2-5	TRBV20-1	SASFGSTSTQETQY
TRBJ2-3	TRBV20-1	SARDRWTDTQY
TRBJ2-1	TRBV29-1	SAELGASGSDEQF
TRBJ2-1	TRBV5-4	ASSLDWTLYNEQL
TRBJ2-3	TRBV10-3	AINRPSTDTQY
TRBJ2-5	TRBV2	ASMGDIGETQY
TRBJ2-2	TRBV6-4	VSGDSGLGELF
TRBJ2-7	TRBV5-1	ASSPGTGTYEQY
TRBJ1-4	TRBV25-1	ASSRQGREKLF
TRBJ1-1	TRBV10-2	ASSEGMNTETF
TRBJ1-1	TRBV11-2	ASSLSGDTEAF
TRBJ1-2	TRBV5-4	ASSPRTGGGNYGYT
TRBJ2-2	TRBV5-4	ASSLGLAGVSTGELF
TRBJ2-3	TRBV7-2	ASSTQSGPGTDTQY
TRBJ2-1	TRBV6-4	ASSSTLDYNEQF
TRBJ1-5	TRBV20-1	SASPYQGNQPQH
TRBJ1-1	TRBV20-1	SASPGQAEVEAF
TRBJ1-3	TRBV6-2/TRBV6-3	ASSYGDSGNTIY
TRBJ2-7	TRBV6-5	ASRVDKFDLYEQY